Each of the 31 T cell receptor beta chains below was sequenced from the same sample in a study of cytomegalovirus exposure and HLA in healthy donors. The PCR contained 60 Vbeta and 13 Jbeta primers. Data came from immunoSEQ multiplex PCR; TCRdb stores just in-frame clones and leaves some out. The table has nearly 110,000 clones, about 84% seen once. The sequencing sample was made of PBMCs. The receptors come from a young man in good health and CMV-seronegative.

The chain recombines TRBV7-3 with TRBJ2-1, with 8 nucleotides matching TRBD2. The germline V gene encodes CDR1 SGHTA and CDR2 FQGTGA. V shed 3 bases and J 4 bases; nucleotides not matched to a gene: 5. CDR3 length: 15 residues. The CDR3 is CASSFTEREYNEQFF. The CDR3 bases are TGTGCCAGCAGCTTTACTGAGCGGGAGTACAATGAGCAGTTCTTC. The full variable domain, its missing parts supplied by reference TRBV7-3 and TRBJ2-1, is GAGVSQTPSNKVTEKGKYVELRCDPISGHTALYWYRQSLGQGPEFLIYFQGTGAADDSGLPNDRFFAVRPEGSVSTLKIQRTERGDSAVYLCASSFTEREYNEQFFGPGTRLTVL.

The chain links TRBV4-1 to TRBJ1-2; D not certain. CDR1 MGHRA and CDR2 YSYEKL come from the germline V gene. This CDR3 region has 14 residues. Between the trimmed V and J ends, which lost 1 base and 5 bases, there was a span of 11 bases. CDR3: CASSQVVEPYGYTF. The CDR3 coding sequence is TGCGCCAGCAGCCAAGTGGTGGAGCCTTATGGCTACACCTTC.

This chain connects TRBV2 to TRBJ1-6, with 8 nucleotides matching TRBD1. This CDR3 is 14 amino acids long. V shed 6 bases and J 10 bases; nucleotides not matched to a gene: 8. CDR1 and CDR2 from the germline V gene are SNHLY and FYNNEI. The CDR3 reads CASSPDRGRSPLHF. The CDR3 coding sequence is TGTGCCAGCAGCCCCGACAGGGGACGGTCACCCCTCCACTTT.

The genes are TRBV9 and TRBJ1-2, with D possibly being TRBD1 (6 bases). This CDR3 has 13 amino acids. Looked up from germline, CDR1 is SGDLS and CDR2 is YYNGEE. The V end was cut by 0 bases, the J end by 8 bases, with 11 bases between. CDR3 DNA: TGTGCCAGCAGCGTAGCAAGCGGGGGCGGCTACACCTTC. It is translated as CASSVASGGGYTF.

The table lists this clone with a count of one. The V gene is TRBV25-1, the J gene TRBJ1-1, with D perhaps TRBD1 (5 bases). V was cut by 8 bases and J by 7 bases, with 20 bases left in between. Germline V lookup: CDR1 MGHDK, CDR2 SYGVNS. The CDR3 has 14 residues. The CDR3: CASAAPDRGLEAFF. In DNA form, the CDR3 reads TGTGCCAGCGCGGCCCCCGACAGAGGCCTTGAAGCTTTCTTT.

The chain is built from TRBV10-1 and TRBJ1-1; D might be TRBD1 (5 bases). Germline CDR1 reads WNHNN; CDR2 reads SYGVQD (reference sequence). Trimming cost V 2 bases and J 1 base, with 11 bases left between them. The CDR3 runs 15 residues. The CDR3 loop reads CASSEHVDTNTEAFF. The CDR3 region has the DNA TGCGCCAGCAGTGAGCACGTGGACACGAACACTGAAGCTTTCTTT.

The gene calls are TRBV6-1 and TRBJ2-1, with TRBD2 matching 11 bases. Germline CDR1 reads MNHNS; CDR2 reads SASEGT. V was clipped by 8 bases and J by 7 bases; unmatched bases: 7. The CDR3 spans 14 residues. CDR3 in DNA: TGTGCCAGCCACACTAGCGGGGGCGGGAATGAGCAGTTCTTC. Translation: CASHTSGGGNEQFF.

This chain joins TRBV28 and TRBJ1-1; tentative D call: TRBD1 (6 bases). Trimming took 7 bases from V and 5 from J, leaving 14 bases between them. The length of the CDR3 is 13 residues. Per the germline V gene, CDR1 is MDHEN and CDR2 is SYDVKM. The CDR3 bases are TGTGCCAGCAACGCACAGGGCCGGACTGAAGCTTTCTTT. Protein sequence: CASNAQGRTEAFF.

The chain couples TRBV13 to TRBJ2-4; TRBD2 aligns across 9 bases. The CDR3 extends over 15 amino acids. V shed 5 bases and J 8 bases; nucleotides not matched to a gene: 10. Germline V gene data show CDR1 as PRHDT and CDR2 as FYEKMQ (reference sequence). CDR3 protein: CASSLPSSGADIQYF. The DNA for the CDR3 is TGTGCCAGCAGCCTCCCGTCTAGCGGGGCGGACATTCAGTACTTC.

A note on this clone: The final CDR3 position lacks the conserved phenylalanine or tryptophan, pointing to a likely read error. The chain carries TRBV7-8 and TRBJ2-7; 11 nucleotides align to TRBD2. The germline CDR1 and CDR2 sequences are SGHVS and FQNEAQ. The junction had 8 bases not matched to a gene; V was cut back by 3 bases and J by 4 bases. The CDR3 has 16 amino acids. CDR3 protein: CASSFPPPSGRYEQYL. DNA of the CDR3: TGTGCCAGCAGCTTCCCCCCCCCTAGCGGGAGGTACGAGCAGTACCTC.

This chain connects TRBV6-6 to TRBJ2-5; TRBD2 matches 10 bases. V was pared by 5 bases and J by 5 bases, with 8 bases of the junction left unmatched. The length of the CDR3 is 15 residues. Germline CDR1 MNHNY, CDR2 SVGAGI (reference sequence). The CDR3 loop reads CASSKLAGKGETQYF. DNA of the CDR3: TGTGCCAGCAGTAAACTAGCGGGAAAGGGGGAGACCCAGTACTTC.

The chain recombines TRBV28 with TRBJ1-2; 7 bases are shared with TRBD1. J gave up 6 bases and V 5 bases, and 9 bases lay outside the gene matches. The germline CDR1 and CDR2 sequences are MDHEN and SYDVKM. The CDR3 extends over 14 amino acids. The CDR3, as DNA: TGTGCCAGCAGTACTCTGACAGGGAGGAATGGCTACACCTTC. It codes for CASSTLTGRNGYTF.

V gene TRBV6-5 combines with J gene TRBJ1-3; D is possibly TRBD1 (6 bases). Germline V gene lookup returns CDR1 MNHEY and CDR2 SVGAGI. Trimming cost V 6 bases and J 1 base, with 13 bases left between them. The CDR3 runs 15 residues. The CDR3 here is CASRVTGNSGNTIYF. The CDR3 DNA reads TGTGCCAGCAGGGTAACAGGGAATTCTGGAAACACCATATATTTT.

V usage is TRBV4-1 and J usage is TRBJ1-5; D call uncertain. Trimming removed 2 bases at V and 3 bases at J, with 11 bases between. Germline V CDR1 and CDR2: MGHRA, YSYEKL. The CDR3 is 15 amino acids. The CDR3 DNA is TGCGCCAGCAGCCAACACCAGAGGGACAATCAGCCCCAGCATTTT. Protein: CASSQHQRDNQPQHF.

The chain couples TRBV2 to TRBJ2-2; D not certain. The V gene's germline CDR1 is SNHLY and CDR2 FYNNEI. The V end lost 7 bases, the J end lost 7 bases, and 13 bases lay between the germline ends. The CDR3 is 13 residues long. CDR3: CASTSLADGELFF. For the CDR3, the DNA is TGTGCCAGCACGTCCTTAGCCGACGGGGAGCTGTTTTTT.

This rearrangement joins TRBV27 to TRBJ1-1; no clear D. V lost 8 bases and J lost 1, with 11 bases in between. Per the germline V gene, CDR1 is MNHEY and CDR2 is SMNVEV (reference sequence). The CDR3 totals 13 residues. The CDR3 here is CASQLGRNTEAFF. The CDR3 DNA reads as TGTGCCAGCCAACTCGGGAGGAACACTGAAGCTTTCTTT.

This clone appeared many times. The rearrangement joins TRBV30 to TRBJ2-1, with 7 bases matching TRBD1. V gave up 0 bases and J gave up 10 bases; unmatched junction bases: 6. Germline values: CDR1 GTSNPN, CDR2 SVGIG (reference sequence). The CDR3 is 13 residues long. The CDR3 DNA reads as TGTGCCTGGAGTGTGTCTAGACAGGGCGAGCAGTTCTTC. Translating it yields CAWSVSRQGEQFF.

This clone appeared once. The V call is TRBV30, the J call TRBJ2-7; 8 bases agree with TRBD2. Germline V lookup: CDR1 GTSNPN, CDR2 SVGIG (reference sequence). Losses at the gene ends were 5 bases for V and 2 bases for J; bases not matched to a gene: 8. This CDR3 is built from 14 residues. The CDR3 DNA sequence: TGTGCCTGGGGAAATAGCGGGGATACCTACGAGCAGTACTTC. Translating it yields CAWGNSGDTYEQYF.

This clone was recorded only once. The CDR3 region has the DNA TGCGCCAGCAGCTCTGGCAGCGGGACGAACACCGGGGAGCTGTTTTTT. Translating it yields CASSSGSGTNTGELFF. The chain carries TRBV5-1 and TRBJ2-2; 7 bases fit TRBD2. The V gene end was trimmed by 3 bases and the J gene end by 0 bases; junction bases not matched to a gene: 5. The CDR3 has 16 residues. Germline V gene sequence: CDR1 SGHRS, CDR2 YFSETQ.

The gene calls are TRBV5-1 and TRBJ2-7, with TRBD2 as a possible D gene (5 bases). CDR1 is SGHRS, CDR2 YFSETQ, per germline. The V and J ends lost 0 bases and 7 bases respectively, with 8 bases between them. This CDR3 is 12 amino acids long. CDR3 sequence: CASSLDRGEQYF. As DNA, the CDR3 is TGCGCCAGCAGCTTGGACCGCGGGGAGCAGTACTTC.

This clone was observed a handful of times. The CDR3: CSVDGEGAEAFF. The CDR3 bases are TGCAGCGTTGACGGGGAAGGCGCTGAAGCTTTCTTT. J is TRBJ1-1 and V is TRBV29-1; D not resolved. The CDR3 runs 12 residues. Trimming cost V 3 bases and J 6 bases, with 11 bases left between them. Germline V gene data show CDR1 as SQVTM and CDR2 as ANQGSEA.

The V call is TRBV28, the J call TRBJ1-4; 7 nucleotides match TRBD1. V lost 5 bases to trimming and J lost 6 bases; unmatched junction nucleotides: 9. The CDR3 loop spans 15 amino acids. Germline CDR1 is MDHEN and CDR2 is SYDVKM. Here the CDR3 reads CASSPRQGFDEKLFF. The CDR3 DNA sequence: TGTGCCAGCAGTCCTCGACAGGGCTTTGATGAAAAACTGTTTTTT.

This clone was detected only once. Within the sample, other DNA sequences also encode this same CDR3. DNA for the CDR3: TGCGCCAGCAGCCAAGCCCACCTTCCACCAGGGGGGAGGCAGCCCCAGCATTTT. Translated, it gives CASSQAHLPPGGRQPQHF. The rearrangement uses TRBV4-1 and TRBJ1-5; 7 bases fit TRBD1. Germline CDR1 reads MGHRA; CDR2 reads YSYEKL. This CDR3 spans 18 amino acids. The J segment lost 7 bases and the V segment lost 1 base, leaving 16 bases of the junction unmatched.

V gene TRBV5-5 combines with J gene TRBJ1-6; D is undetermined. This CDR3 has 16 amino acids. Germline CDR1 and CDR2: SGHKS and YYEKEE (reference sequence). Trimming pared 0 bases from V and 7 bases from J, leaving 14 bases between. Written as DNA, the CDR3 is TGTGCCAGCAGCTTGGTACCGGGAAGAAGGAATTCACCCCTCCACTTT. This encodes CASSLVPGRRNSPLHF.

The chain joins TRBV6-5 to TRBJ2-7, with TRBD2 as a possible D gene (7 bases). This CDR3 is built from 13 residues. With 5 bases removed from V and 6 bases from J, the gap between germline ends came to 14 bases. Germline V gene data show CDR1 as MNHEY and CDR2 as SVGAGI. The CDR3 is CASSETGGREQYF. CDR3 bases: TGTGCCAGCAGTGAAACCGGGGGGCGCGAGCAGTACTTC.

The chain uses TRBV2 and TRBJ1-1, with D perhaps TRBD1 (6 bases). CDR1 and CDR2 (germline): SNHLY, FYNNEI. V shed 8 bases and J shed 0 bases, with 13 bases lying between them. This CDR3 spans 14 amino acids. CDR3 coding DNA: TGTGCCAGCCACAGGGAGCATATGAACACTGAAGCTTTCTTT. Protein sequence: CASHREHMNTEAFF. Full variable domain (rest looked up from reference TRBV2 and TRBJ1-1): EPEVTQTPSHQVTQMGQEVILRCVPISNHLYFYWYRQILGQKVEFLVSFYNNEISEKSEIFDDQFSVERPDGSNFTLKIRSTKLEDSAMYFCASHREHMNTEAFFGQGTRLTVV.

The chain joins TRBV20-1 to TRBJ2-5; D call uncertain. The CDR3 contains 10 residues. Per the germline V gene, CDR1 is DFQATT and CDR2 is SNEGSKA (reference sequence). The V end lost 3 bases, the J end lost 8 bases, and 7 bases lay between the germline ends. CDR3: CSASAGTQYF. Here the CDR3 DNA reads TGCAGTGCTAGTGCAGGAACCCAGTACTTC.

The genes are TRBV6-1 and TRBJ2-1, with 7 bases lining up with TRBD1. Germline loops: CDR1 MNHNS, CDR2 SASEGT. V lost 6 bases and J lost 8; bases outside the gene matches: 13. CDR3 length: 15 amino acids. The CDR3 here is CASSSRDSFLDEQFF. The CDR3 nucleotides are TGTGCCAGCAGCTCACGGGACAGTTTTTTGGATGAGCAGTTCTTC.

The V and J genes are TRBV11-3 and TRBJ2-3, with D possibly being TRBD2 (5 bases). Trimming removed 0 bases at V and 9 bases at J, with 19 bases between. This CDR3 is 16 amino acids long. CDR1 is SGHNT, CDR2 YENEEA, per germline. Here the CDR3 DNA reads TGTGCCAGCAGCTTAGATAGGGAGCCATCAAGAAGCACGCAGTATTTT. Its translation: CASSLDREPSRSTQYF.

The chain combines TRBV5-1 with TRBJ2-3, with 7 bases that match TRBD2. The CDR3 contains 14 residues. Trimming removed 5 bases from V and 2 bases from J; junction bases left unmatched: 5. In germline, CDR1 is SGHRS, CDR2 YFSETQ. The CDR3 nucleotides read TGCGCCAGCAGACCTAGCGGCACCACAGATACGCAGTATTTT. Protein sequence: CASRPSGTTDTQYF.

The V gene is TRBV7-3, the J gene TRBJ2-3, with 11 bases identical to TRBD2. The germline V gene has CDR1 SGHTA and CDR2 FQGTGA. The CDR3 length is 14 residues. V shed 5 bases, J shed 6 bases, and the junction held 4 bases outside the gene matches. CDR3 loop: CASSPGLAADTQYF. The CDR3, as DNA: TGTGCCAGCAGCCCGGGACTAGCGGCGGATACGCAGTATTTT.